Included here is one TCR beta chain sequence, with context. Trimming cost V 6 bases and J 10 bases, with 13 bases left between them. Germline CDR1 is MDHEN and CDR2 is SYDVKM. This CDR3 has 12 amino acids. This specimen comes from a study of blood T cell repertoires in COVID-19. Sequencing was performed with immunoSEQ multiplex PCR; in TCRdb, only in-frame clones are kept and a portion is missing. The sample shows 150,000 to 250,000 clones, about 85% of them seen only once. Study members were between about 18 and 100 years old and lived in around 24 US regions. The clonotype was recovered from a woman aged 25 to 39 who had recovered from COVID-19. The sequencing input was PBMCs or T cells enriched from blood (not recorded which). The chain carries TRBV28 and TRBJ2-1; no clear D. This chain's CDR3 is CASSPPLSEQFF. CDR3 sequence (DNA): TGTGCCAGCAGCCCCCCCCTAAGCGAGCAGTTCTTC.